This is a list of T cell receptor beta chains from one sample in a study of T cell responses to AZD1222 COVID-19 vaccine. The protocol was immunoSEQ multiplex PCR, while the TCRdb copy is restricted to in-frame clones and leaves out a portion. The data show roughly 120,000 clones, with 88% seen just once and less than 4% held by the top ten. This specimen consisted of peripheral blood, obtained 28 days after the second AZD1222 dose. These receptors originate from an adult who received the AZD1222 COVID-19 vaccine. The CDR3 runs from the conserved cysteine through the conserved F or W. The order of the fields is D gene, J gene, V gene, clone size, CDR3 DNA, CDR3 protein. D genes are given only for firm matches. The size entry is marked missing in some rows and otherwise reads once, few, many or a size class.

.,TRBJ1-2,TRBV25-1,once,TGTGCCAGCAGTGAGGTGGGGGGCCGGGGCTACACCTTC,CASSEVGGRGYTF
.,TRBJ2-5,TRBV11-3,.,TGTGCCAGCAGCTTAGGTAGGTGGGGTGGCGGTGAGACCCAGTACTTC,CASSLGRWGGGETQYF
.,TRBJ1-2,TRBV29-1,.,TGCAGCGTTAATTTCTTGCAGTATGGCTACACCTTC,CSVNFLQYGYTF
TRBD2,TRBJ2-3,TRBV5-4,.,TGTGCCAGCAGCTTGGAAGCGGGAATAAGCACAGATACGCAGTATTTT,CASSLEAGISTDTQYF
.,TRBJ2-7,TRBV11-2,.,TGTGCCAGCAGCTTAATTTTATCCGGGTACTCCTACGAGCAGTACTTC,CASSLILSGYSYEQYF
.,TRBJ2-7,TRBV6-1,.,TGTGCCAGCAGTGAAGTAGGCGGGGACTCCTACGAGCAGTACTTC,CASSEVGGDSYEQYF
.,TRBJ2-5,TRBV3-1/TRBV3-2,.,TGTGCCAGCAGCCAAGATCGAAACAGGGAGTCGGTCGAGACCCAGTACTTC,CASSQDRNRESVETQYF
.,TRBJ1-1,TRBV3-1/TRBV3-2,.,TGTGCCAGCAGCCAAGATGGGCACCCTCCAGAAGCTTTCTTT,CASSQDGHPPEAFF
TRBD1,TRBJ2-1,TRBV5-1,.,TGCGCCAGCAGCTTGGTAGGGGACAGGCAAACCTCCACTTCCTACAATGAGCAGTTCTTC,CASSLVGDRQTSTSYNEQFF
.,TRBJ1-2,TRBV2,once,TGTGCCAGCAGTGAATCCCCAACCGGCTATGGCTACACCTTC,CASSESPTGYGYTF
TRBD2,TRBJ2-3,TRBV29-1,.,TGCAGCGTTGCGGGACTAGCGGATAGCACAGATACGCAGTATTTT,CSVAGLADSTDTQYF
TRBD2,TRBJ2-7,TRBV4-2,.,TGTGCCAGCAGCCTCCACACTAGCGGGAACGGACAGCAGTACTTC,CASSLHTSGNGQQYF
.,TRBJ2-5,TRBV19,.,TGTGCCAGTAGGAAACGGGTGCAAGAGACCCAGTACTTC,CASRKRVQETQYF
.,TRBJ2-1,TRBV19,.,TGTGCCAGTAGTATAACCCCCTACAATGAGCAGTTCTTC,CASSITPYNEQFF
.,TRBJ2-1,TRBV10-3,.,TGTGCCATCAAGGAGGGCGGGAATGAGCAGTTCTTC,CAIKEGGNEQFF
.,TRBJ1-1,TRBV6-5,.,TGTGCCAGCAGTTACAGACAGGCCTATCGGACTGAAGCTTTCTTT,CASSYRQAYRTEAFF
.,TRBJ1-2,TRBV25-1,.,TGTGCCAGCACTCCACAGGGTGACTATGGCTACACCTTC,CASTPQGDYGYTF
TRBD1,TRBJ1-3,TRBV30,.,TGTGCCTGGAGGGGGACAGGGCGCTCTGGAAACACCATATATTTT,CAWRGTGRSGNTIYF
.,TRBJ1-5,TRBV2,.,TGTGCCAGCAGTGACCGGGGAAGCAATCAGCCCCAGCATTTT,CASSDRGSNQPQHF
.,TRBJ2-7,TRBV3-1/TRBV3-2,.,TGTGCCAGCAGCCAGATTCCCTACGAGCAGTACTTC,CASSQIPYEQYF
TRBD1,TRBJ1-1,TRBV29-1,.,TGCAGCGCCGGGGAGGGGGCGCGGGCTTTCTTT,CSAGEGARAFF
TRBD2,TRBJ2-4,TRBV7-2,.,TGTGCCAGCAGCTTACTAGCGGGCAAAAACATTCAGTACTTC,CASSLLAGKNIQYF
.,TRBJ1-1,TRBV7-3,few,TGTGCCAGCAGCTTACACGCGAACACTGAAGCTTTCTTT,CASSLHANTEAFF
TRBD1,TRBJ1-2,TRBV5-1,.,TGCGCCAGCAGCGCGACAGGGGGAGGCTATGGCTACACCTTC,CASSATGGGYGYTF
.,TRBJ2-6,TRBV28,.,TGTGCCAGCAGTTTTCGGTTCTCTGGGGCCAACGTCCTGACTTTC,CASSFRFSGANVLTF
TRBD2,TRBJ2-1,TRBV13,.,TGTGCCAGCAGCTTGGGACTAGCGGGGGACCAAGAGCAGTTCTTC,CASSLGLAGDQEQFF
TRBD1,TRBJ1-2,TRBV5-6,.,TGTGCCAGCAGCCCGGGACAGGGGAACTATGGCTACACCTTC,CASSPGQGNYGYTF
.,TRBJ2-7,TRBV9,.,TGTGCCAGCAGCGTAGAGGCCAGCTCCTACGAGCAGTACTTC,CASSVEASSYEQYF
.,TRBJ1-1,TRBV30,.,TGTGCCTGGAGTGTACTGTCCGGATCCACTGAAGCTTTCTTT,CAWSVLSGSTEAFF
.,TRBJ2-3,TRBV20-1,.,TGCAGTGCTAGGGAACCTCATTTT,CSAREPHF
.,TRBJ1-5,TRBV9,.,TGTGCCAGCAGCGCAGTGGGAAATAGCAATCAGCCCCAGCATTTT,CASSAVGNSNQPQHF
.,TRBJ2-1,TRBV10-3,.,TGTGCCACGGACGGGACTGTAGACAATGAGCAGTTCTTC,CATDGTVDNEQFF
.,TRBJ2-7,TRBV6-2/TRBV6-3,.,TGTGCCAGCAGTTCGGATTTTACGGGGGACTACGAGCAGTACTTC,CASSSDFTGDYEQYF
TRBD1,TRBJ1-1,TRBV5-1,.,TGCGCCAGCAGCTCACCTTACCGGGACAGCTTGACGTGGAACACTGAAGCTTTCTTT,CASSSPYRDSLTWNTEAFF
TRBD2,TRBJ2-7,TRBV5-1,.,TGCGCCAGCAGCGGAAGGGACTACCAGGTGGATGAGCAGTACTTC,CASSGRDYQVDEQYF
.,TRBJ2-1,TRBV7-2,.,TGTGCCAGCAGCTTAGTCGGACCCGACAATGAGCAGTTCTTC,CASSLVGPDNEQFF
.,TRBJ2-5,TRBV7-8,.,TGTGCCAGCAGTAGTTTTTCGGAGACCCAGTACTTC,CASSSFSETQYF
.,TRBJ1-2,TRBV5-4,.,TGTGCCAGCAGTCTGACCCGGGACACCCTCTATGGCTACACCTTC,CASSLTRDTLYGYTF
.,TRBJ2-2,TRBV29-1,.,TGCAGCGTACTGGATCGTCTTGAGGCCGGGGAGCTGTTTTTT,CSVLDRLEAGELFF
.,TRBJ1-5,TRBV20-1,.,TGCAGTGCTAGTCCGGACACCCCATATAGCAATCAGCCCCAGCATTTT,CSASPDTPYSNQPQHF
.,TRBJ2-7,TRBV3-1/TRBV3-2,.,TGTGCCAGCAGCCAAGCGGCATCCCACGAGCAGTACTTC,CASSQAASHEQYF
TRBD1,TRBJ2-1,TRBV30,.,TGTGCCTGGAGGGGAACCCGGGACAGGGTCGATGAGCAGTTCTTC,CAWRGTRDRVDEQFF
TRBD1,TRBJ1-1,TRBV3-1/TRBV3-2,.,TGTGCCAGCAGCCAAGCAGGGGGCGAGGAAGCTTTCTTT,CASSQAGGEEAFF
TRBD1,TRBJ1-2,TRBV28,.,TGTGCCAGCAGTTCCGGGGACAGGGGTACAGGGGGCTACACCTTC,CASSSGDRGTGGYTF
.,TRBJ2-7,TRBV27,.,TGTGCCAGCAGACAGCTCACCGGGACGGGATCCTACGAGCAGTACTTC,CASRQLTGTGSYEQYF
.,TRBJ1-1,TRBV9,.,TGTGCCAGCAGCGATATGGGGGACACTGAAGCTTTCTTT,CASSDMGDTEAFF
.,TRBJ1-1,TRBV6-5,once,TGTGCCAGCAGTTACTCGAGGGGTGGCACTGAAGCTTTCTTT,CASSYSRGGTEAFF
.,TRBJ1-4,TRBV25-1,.,TGTGCCAGCAGTGAATTGGCGGCAGGCCCAACTAATGAAAAACTGTTTTTT,CASSELAAGPTNEKLFF
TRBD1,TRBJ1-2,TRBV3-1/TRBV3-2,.,TGTGCCAGCAGCCCTACCGAGACAGGGGGTAACTATGGCTACACCTTC,CASSPTETGGNYGYTF
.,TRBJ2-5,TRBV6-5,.,TGTGCCAGTACCGGGGAGACCCAGTACTTC,CASTGETQYF
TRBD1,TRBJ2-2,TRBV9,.,TGTGCCAGCAGCCTGCCGGGACAGGGCACCACCGGGGAGCTGTTTTTT,CASSLPGQGTTGELFF
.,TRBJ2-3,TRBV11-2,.,TGTGCCAGCAGCAGGACCGGGGGCCGCGTAGATACGCAGTATTTT,CASSRTGGRVDTQYF
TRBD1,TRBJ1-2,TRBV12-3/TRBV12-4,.,TGTGCCAGCAGCCTACCGGGACAGTGGGGCTACACCTTC,CASSLPGQWGYTF
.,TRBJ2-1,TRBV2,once,TGTGCCAGCAGTTTGAACTACAATGAGCAGTTCTTC,CASSLNYNEQFF
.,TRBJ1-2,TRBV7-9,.,TGTGCCAGCAGCTTTGTGGGGACCTCAGGGAACGGCTACACCTTC,CASSFVGTSGNGYTF
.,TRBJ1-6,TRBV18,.,TGTGCCAGCTCAGGTCAGGCCAATTCACCCCTCCACTTT,CASSGQANSPLHF
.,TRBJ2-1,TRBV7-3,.,TGTGCCAGCAGCTCGGGACTCGAAGGGCATGAGCAGTTCTTC,CASSSGLEGHEQFF
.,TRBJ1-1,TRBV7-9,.,TGTGCCAGCAGCTTTACAAGGGAAGCTTTCTTT,CASSFTREAFF